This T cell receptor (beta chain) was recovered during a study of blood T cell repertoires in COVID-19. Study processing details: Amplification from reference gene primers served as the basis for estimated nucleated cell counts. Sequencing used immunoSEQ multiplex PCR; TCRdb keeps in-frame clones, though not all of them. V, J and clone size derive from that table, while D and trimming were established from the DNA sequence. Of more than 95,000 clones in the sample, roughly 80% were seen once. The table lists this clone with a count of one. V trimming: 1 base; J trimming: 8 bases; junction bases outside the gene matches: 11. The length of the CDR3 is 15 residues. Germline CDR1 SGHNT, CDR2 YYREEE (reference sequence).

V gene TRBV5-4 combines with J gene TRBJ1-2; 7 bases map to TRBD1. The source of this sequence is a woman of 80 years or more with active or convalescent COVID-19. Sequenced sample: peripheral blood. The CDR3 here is CASSLPQGSHRGYTF. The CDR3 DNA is TGTGCCAGCAGCTTGCCACAGGGGTCCCATAGGGGCTACACCTTC.